The 8 T cell receptor beta chains below come from one sample, sequenced in a study of CD8 T cells in ankylosing spondylitis. TCRdb independently ran MiXCR on the 5' RACE reads; one entry per CDR3 protein. Of about 360,000 distinct CDR3 sequences in the sample, roughly 20% were seen once. Sequencing used blood, either unsorted or a sorted T cell fraction (not recorded which). The receptors were sampled from a male donor with ankylosing spondylitis or in good health (not recorded which).

V usage is TRBV2 and J usage is TRBJ2-5; D may correspond to TRBD1 or TRBD2 (5 bases each). The CDR3 loop spans 14 amino acids. V lost 6 bases and J lost 1, with 12 bases in between. Germline assignment: CDR1 SNHLY and CDR2 FYNNEI. The CDR3 is CASRYPGPQETQYF. For the CDR3, the DNA is TGTGCCAGCAGATACCCGGGGCCCCAAGAGACCCAGTACTTC.

This clonotype was recorded a few times. The chain joins TRBV12-3 or TRBV12-4 to TRBJ1-2; TRBD1 might be the D (6 bases). The CDR3 covers 16 residues. Between the trimmed V and J ends, which lost 5 bases and 5 bases, there was a span of 21 bases. Here the CDR3 DNA reads TGTGCCAGCAGTCCAAAGGGGGAGGACGGAAATTATGGCTACACCTTC. It codes for CASSPKGEDGNYGYTF.

This chain joins TRBV2 and TRBJ2-3; D gene ambiguous. V was trimmed by 6 bases and J by 2 bases, leaving 6 bases between them. The CDR3 has 12 amino acids. Germline V lookup: CDR1 SNHLY, CDR2 FYNNEI. DNA for the CDR3: TGTGCCAGCAGCACGGTCACAGATACGCAGTATTTT. It yields the protein CASSTVTDTQYF.

This clonotype was counted at least ten times. The genes are TRBV7-9 and TRBJ2-2; D gene unclear. V dropped 5 bases and J dropped 4 bases, with 11 bases sitting between them. CDR1 is SEHNR and CDR2 is FQNEAQ in the germline V gene (reference sequence). The CDR3 covers 14 residues. The CDR3 reads CASSPSVGTGELFF. Here the CDR3 DNA reads TGTGCCAGCAGCCCCAGCGTGGGCACCGGGGAGCTGTTTTTT.

The chain's CDR3 is CASGNSGGTDTQYF. Written as DNA, the CDR3 is TGTGCCAGCGGGAATAGCGGGGGCACAGATACGCAGTATTTT. The chain uses TRBV7-9 and TRBJ2-3, with TRBD2 matching over 8 bases. The V segment lost 8 bases and the J segment 1 base; nucleotides outside the gene matches: 5. This CDR3 contains 14 residues. Germline loops: CDR1 SEHNR, CDR2 FQNEAQ (reference sequence).

The chain links TRBV12-3 or TRBV12-4 to TRBJ1-4, with 7 positions matching TRBD1. The CDR3 is 15 residues long. J lost 4 bases, V lost 6 bases, and 8 bases had no gene match. The CDR3: CASSSTTGNNEKLFF. In DNA, the CDR3 is TGTGCCAGCAGCAGTACGACAGGGAATAATGAAAAACTGTTTTTT.

The CDR3 here is CASREDGSYEQYF. CDR3 coding DNA: TGTGCCAGTAGGGAGGACGGATCCTACGAGCAGTACTTC. The chain combines TRBV28 with TRBJ2-7, with D possibly TRBD2 on 6 matching bases. V was pared by 9 bases and J by 1 base, with 13 bases between. In germline, CDR1 is MDHEN, CDR2 SYDVKM. The CDR3 spans 13 residues.

The chain combines TRBV12-3 or TRBV12-4 with TRBJ2-5; possible D gene TRBD2, 5 bases. The CDR3 sequence is 15 residues long. The ends were cut back, 6 bases at V and 3 bases at J, with 17 bases in the middle. CDR3 sequence (DNA): TGTGCCAGCAGCTTAACCTCGGGATCAAAAGAGACCCAGTACTTC. It encodes CASSLTSGSKETQYF.